These T cell receptor beta chains were read from a single sample in a study of blood T cell repertoires in COVID-19. Some clones are missing from TCRdb's copy, which holds only in-frame ones; the method was immunoSEQ multiplex PCR. The sample includes about 160,000 clones, 83% seen only once; the top ten take under 4.5%. The sample consisted of PBMCs or T cells enriched from blood (not recorded which). These receptors were taken from a woman in her forties or fifties who had recovered from COVID-19. The CDR3 runs from the conserved cysteine through the conserved F or W. D genes are given only for firm matches. Clone size appears in some rows only: once, few, many, or a class for an expanded clone.

abundance	v_gene	d_gene	j_gene	CDR3aa	CDR3nt
-	TRBV10-2	-	TRBJ1-1	CASSDVKNTEAFF	TGCGCCAGCAGTGATGTAAAGAACACTGAAGCTTTCTTT
-	TRBV20-1	-	TRBJ1-1	CSASDNRKAFF	TGCAGTGCATCGGACAATCGAAAAGCTTTCTTT
-	TRBV27	TRBD2	TRBJ2-2	CASSFLSSGRASGELFF	TGTGCCAGCAGTTTCCTCTCTAGCGGGAGGGCCTCCGGGGAGCTGTTTTTT
-	TRBV9	TRBD1	TRBJ2-3	CASSVAGTGGRTDTQYF	TGTGCCAGCAGCGTCGCCGGGACAGGGGGCCGCACAGATACGCAGTATTTT
-	TRBV7-9	-	TRBJ1-4	CASSPRGGGGEKLFF	TGTGCCAGCAGCCCCCGAGGTGGGGGCGGTGAAAAACTGTTTTTT
-	TRBV27	TRBD2	TRBJ2-1	CASGQRGGYNEQFF	TGTGCCAGCGGTCAACGCGGGGGCTACAATGAGCAGTTCTTC
-	TRBV6-5	-	TRBJ2-3	CASSPELRGTQYF	TGTGCCAGCAGCCCCGAGCTTCGTGGTACGCAGTATTTT
-	TRBV25-1	-	TRBJ1-1	CASSPAGNTEAFF	TGTGCCAGCAGTCCCGCAGGGAACACTGAAGCTTTCTTT
-	TRBV3-1/TRBV3-2	-	TRBJ2-1	CASSQRAIRGANNEQFF	TGTGCCAGCAGCCAAAGAGCGATCCGGGGGGCGAACAATGAGCAGTTCTTC
-	TRBV18	-	TRBJ2-1	CASSLDGGEQFF	TGTGCCAGCTCGCTGGATGGCGGTGAGCAGTTCTTC
-	TRBV5-1	-	TRBJ2-2	CASSPRPGNTGELFF	TGCGCCAGCAGCCCCCGCCCCGGGAACACCGGGGAGCTGTTTTTT
once	TRBV2	TRBD2	TRBJ2-2	CAAGSGGPTGELFF	TGTGCCGCCGGTAGCGGGGGACCCACCGGGGAGCTGTTTTTT
-	TRBV7-9	TRBD2	TRBJ2-5	CASSLGSGAQETQYF	TGTGCCAGCAGCTTAGGAAGCGGGGCCCAAGAGACCCAGTACTTC
-	TRBV5-1	-	TRBJ2-5	CASSYSGTEEETQYF	TGCGCCAGCAGCTATAGCGGGACAGAAGAAGAGACCCAGTACTTC
-	TRBV7-2	TRBD1	TRBJ2-4	CASSLGTGKNIQYF	TGTGCCAGCAGCTTAGGGACAGGGAAAAACATTCAGTACTTC
-	TRBV29-1	-	TRBJ1-1	CSVDAVLEAFF	TGCAGCGTTGACGCGGTCCTTGAAGCTTTCTTT
-	TRBV18	TRBD1	TRBJ2-2	CASSSRDRGGTGELFF	TGTGCCAGCTCATCCCGGGACAGGGGTGGAACCGGGGAGCTGTTTTTT
-	TRBV27	TRBD1	TRBJ1-1	CASSLPRSQGAPRGTEAFF	TGTGCCAGCAGTTTACCAAGATCACAGGGGGCCCCTCGGGGGACTGAAGCTTTCTTT
-	TRBV12-3/TRBV12-4	TRBD1	TRBJ2-1	CASRQTGGYEQFF	TGTGCCAGCAGGCAGACAGGGGGCTATGAGCAGTTCTTC
-	TRBV12-3/TRBV12-4	-	TRBJ1-2	CASSLVGGSGYTF	TGTGCCAGCAGTTTAGTGGGAGGGAGCGGCTACACCTTC
once	TRBV18	-	TRBJ1-6	CASSSPDGGSYNSPLHF	TGTGCCAGCTCATCGCCCGACGGGGGGTCCTATAATTCACCCCTCCACTTT
-	TRBV5-6	-	TRBJ1-6	CASSLVNGDSPLHF	TGTGCCAGCAGCTTGGTAAACGGAGATTCACCCCTCCACTTT
-	TRBV6-1	TRBD1	TRBJ1-1	CASSERWTGVTEAFF	TGTGCCAGCAGTGAAAGGTGGACAGGGGTCACTGAAGCTTTCTTT
-	TRBV11-3	-	TRBJ2-5	CASSLLGGLTQYF	TGTGCCAGCAGCTTATTGGGGGGTTTGACCCAGTACTTC
-	TRBV2	TRBD1	TRBJ1-5	CASRGTGGAVQPQHF	TGTGCCAGCAGGGGGACAGGGGGCGCGGTTCAGCCCCAGCATTTT
-	TRBV12-3/TRBV12-4	-	TRBJ1-5	CASSFGGDQPQHF	TGTGCCAGCAGTTTTGGGGGGGATCAGCCCCAGCATTTT
-	TRBV18	-	TRBJ1-4	CASSPGVNEKLFF	TGTGCCAGCTCACCAGGAGTAAATGAAAAACTGTTTTTT
-	TRBV27	TRBD1	TRBJ1-2	CASSPTGVVLSF	TGTGCCAGCAGCCCGACAGGGGTAGTGCTTAGCTTC
-	TRBV6-5	-	TRBJ1-1	CASSYSGGVNTEAFF	TGTGCCAGCAGTTACTCGGGCGGGGTGAACACTGAAGCTTTCTTT
-	TRBV20-1	-	TRBJ2-5	CSASSFFGSRSDRKETQYF	TGCAGTGCTAGTTCCTTTTTTGGATCAAGGTCGGACAGAAAAGAGACCCAGTACTTC
many	TRBV5-4	TRBD1	TRBJ1-1	CASSQGQGAEAFF	TGTGCCAGCAGCCAGGGACAGGGGGCTGAAGCTTTCTTT
-	TRBV18	TRBD1	TRBJ1-2	CASSPPTGNYGYTF	TGTGCCAGCTCACCACCGACAGGGAACTATGGCTACACCTTC
-	TRBV11-3	-	TRBJ1-3	CASSLEGGPGNTIYF	TGTGCCAGCAGCTTAGAGGGGGGGCCTGGAAACACCATATATTTT
-	TRBV7-3	-	TRBJ1-3	CASSLIAGQGNTIYF	TGTGCCAGCAGCTTAATCGCAGGGCAAGGAAACACCATATATTTT
-	TRBV6-1	TRBD2	TRBJ2-1	CASSERGEGEGEQFF	TGTGCCAGCAGTGAACGTGGGGAGGGAGAAGGAGAGCAGTTCTTC
-	TRBV6-5	TRBD1	TRBJ1-2	CASSYLEGALNYGYTF	TGTGCCAGCAGTTACTTGGAGGGGGCGCTTAACTATGGCTACACCTTC
-	TRBV18	TRBD1	TRBJ1-1	CASSQQGAGQNTEAFF	TGTGCCAGCTCACAACAGGGGGCGGGACAGAACACTGAAGCTTTCTTT
-	TRBV6-5	-	TRBJ2-2	CASKKQENTGELFF	TGTGCCAGCAAGAAACAGGAAAACACCGGGGAGCTGTTTTTT
-	TRBV5-1	TRBD2	TRBJ2-1	CASGPLADSYNEQFF	TGCGCCAGCGGGCCCCTAGCGGACTCCTACAATGAGCAGTTCTTC
-	TRBV19	-	TRBJ2-1	CASSIVQGRDDEQFF	TGTGCCAGTAGTATAGTACAGGGTCGGGACGATGAGCAGTTCTTC
once	TRBV7-9	-	TRBJ1-2	CASSRGSDYGYTF	TGTGCCAGCAGCCGCGGTTCGGACTATGGCTACACCTTC
-	TRBV27	-	TRBJ2-2	CASSNNRAGELFF	TGTGCCAGCAGTAATAACAGGGCCGGGGAGCTGTTTTTT
-	TRBV5-1	-	TRBJ1-1	CASSRAGATEAFF	TGCGCCAGCAGCCGAGCGGGGGCCACTGAAGCTTTCTTT
-	TRBV1	-	TRBJ2-3	CTSSHPGGPGDTQYF	TGCACCAGCAGCCACCCCGGGGGGCCGGGAGATACGCAGTATTTT
-	TRBV5-4	TRBD2	TRBJ2-3	CASSLELAGGLNRDTQYF	TGTGCCAGCAGCTTGGAACTAGCGGGGGGACTAAATAGGGATACGCAGTATTTT
-	TRBV3-1/TRBV3-2	TRBD2	TRBJ2-3	CASSQGRTSGRVRTQYF	TGTGCCAGCAGCCAAGGTCGGACTAGCGGGAGGGTGCGTACGCAGTATTTT
-	TRBV30	-	TRBJ1-1	CASRASGSEAFF	TGTGCCTCAAGGGCCTCGGGGTCTGAAGCTTTCTTT
-	TRBV27	-	TRBJ1-3	CASSTTGSGNTIYF	TGTGCCAGCAGTACGACAGGCTCTGGAAACACCATATATTTT
once	TRBV10-3	-	TRBJ2-1	CAISGGEYNEQFF	TGTGCCATCAGTGGGGGGGAATACAATGAGCAGTTCTTC
once	TRBV20-1	-	TRBJ1-1	CSASSLKGWQF	TGCAGTGCTAGCTCGCTAAAGGGGTGGCAATTT
-	TRBV3-1/TRBV3-2	-	TRBJ2-4	CASSPGTPLAKNIQYF	TGTGCCAGCAGCCCAGGGACACCCCTAGCCAAAAACATTCAGTACTTC